This TCR beta chain was identified during a study of PD-L1 blockade in urothelial cancer. CDR3 length equals 15 residues. Trimming left V 4 bases short and J 4 bases short, with 14 bases between. The germline V gene has CDR1 SGHRS and CDR2 YFSETQ. Stated time point: pretreatment peripheral blood. Some clones are missing from TCRdb's copy, which holds only in-frame ones; the method was immunoSEQ multiplex PCR. The sample consists of about 56,000 clones, 85% of them appearing once. The clonotype comes from a man between 65 and 85 years old with urothelial cancer. The chain uses TRBV5-1 and TRBJ2-2; D is possibly TRBD1 (7 bases). The sample consisted of PBMCs, taken around atezolizumab (anti-PD-L1) treatment. CDR3 sequence: CASSPAGQSTGELFF. CDR3 sequence (DNA): TGCGCCAGCAGCCCCGCGGGACAGAGCACCGGGGAGCTGTTTTTT.